Detailed here is one T cell receptor (beta chain). Its antigen remains unknown. The CDR3 has 13 amino acids. Germline-derived CDR1 and CDR2 are WSHSY and SAAADI. V was pared by 0 bases and J by 4 bases, with 6 bases between. For the second PCR, which ran for about 7 to 11 cycles, a sample-barcoded 5' primer and a J-beta primer mix were used. Template switching added a 12-random-nucleotide identifier to every cDNA molecule. TCRdb re-called the 5' RACE reads through MiXCR, storing one row per CDR3 protein. The sample holds over 600,000 distinct CDR3 sequences, approximately 21% seen once. The source of the sample is a study of blood T cells in healthy people across ages. Across the whole study: Template switching picked up about one barcoded beta molecule for each two T cells. Notes on the study in general: The fall in TCR beta diversity per million T cells was roughly linear with age. Long-lived donors carried more naive CD4+ cells and greater diversity than aged donors.

The sample comprised blood. This clonotype was obtained from a man aged 65 to 85 in good health. The chain employs TRBV10-2 and TRBJ2-5; unclear D gene. The DNA of the CDR3 is TGCGCCAGCAGTGAGTCGCCGCGAGAGACCCAGTACTTC. The encoded protein is CASSESPRETQYF.